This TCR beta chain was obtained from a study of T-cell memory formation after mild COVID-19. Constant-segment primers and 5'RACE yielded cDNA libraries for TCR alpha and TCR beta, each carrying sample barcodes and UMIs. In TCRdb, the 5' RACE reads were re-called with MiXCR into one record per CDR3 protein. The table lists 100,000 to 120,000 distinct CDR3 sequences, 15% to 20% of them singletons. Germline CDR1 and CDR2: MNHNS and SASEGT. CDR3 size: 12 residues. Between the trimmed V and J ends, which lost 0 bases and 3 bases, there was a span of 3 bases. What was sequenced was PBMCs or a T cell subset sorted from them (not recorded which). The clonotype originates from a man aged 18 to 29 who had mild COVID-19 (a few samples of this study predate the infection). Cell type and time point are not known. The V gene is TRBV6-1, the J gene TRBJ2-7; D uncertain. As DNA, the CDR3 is TGTGCCAGCAGTGAAGCGGTCTACGAGCAGTACGTC. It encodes CASSEAVYEQYV.